The TCR beta chain described here comes from a study of blood T cell repertoires in COVID-19. The table came from immunoSEQ multiplex PCR; TCRdb's copy has only in-frame clones and leaves some out. The sample consists of about 99,000 clones, roughly 88% of them appearing once. Seattle participants joined during active infection and were tracked over time. The sequenced sample consisted of peripheral blood. The origin of this receptor is a man aged 50 or older with COVID-19, enrolled during active disease.

This CDR3 is CASSRDRVQETQYF. The CDR3 DNA is TGTGCCAGCAGTCGGGACAGGGTGCAAGAGACCCAGTACTTC. V is TRBV27 and J is TRBJ2-5, with 9 bases matching TRBD1. Looked up from germline, CDR1 is MNHEY and CDR2 is SMNVEV (reference sequence). J lost 2 bases, V lost 5 bases, and 3 bases had no gene match. This CDR3 region has 14 residues.